This T cell receptor (beta chain) originates from a study of blood T cell repertoires in COVID-19. Each recovered donor of Cohort 3 presented with two negative PCRs, clearance, or symptom resolution. CDR1 and CDR2 (germline): DFQATT, SNEGSKA (reference sequence). This CDR3 comprises 15 residues. J was trimmed by 8 bases and V by 3 bases; bases with no gene match: 8. Assay: immunoSEQ multiplex PCR; the TCRdb copy retains only in-frame clones and omits some. In the table there are roughly 150,000 clones, approximately 80% of which are singletons. The sequence came from a woman between 45 and 60 years old who had recovered from COVID-19. The sequenced material came from PBMCs or T cells enriched from blood (not recorded which). J is TRBJ1-6 and V is TRBV20-1; TRBD1 agrees at 9 bases. The CDR3 sequence: CSASRARTGDSPLHF. CDR3 coding DNA: TGCAGTGCTAGTAGGGCGAGGACAGGGGATTCACCCCTCCACTTT.